This passage covers 4 T cell receptor beta chains from one sample sequenced in a study of T cell repertoires in cytomegalovirus infection (dated by TCRdb to between 2018 and 2020). Instrument on record: Illumina HiSeq 1500. TCRdb reworked the public reads: Q25 trimming with fastp, MiXCR clone assembly, productive beta chains retained. Rows are unified per CDR3 protein, each entry keeping the most common DNA and genes. In this sample the table shows a few hundred thousand distinct CDR3 sequences, roughly 15% of which occur a single time. Clones ranked in the top ten supply more than 10% of the sample. Input material: PBMCs. The receptors shown here come from a human donor in good health (CMV status not recorded). Some clones in this sample may be carry-over from other donors' samples.

On this clonotype itself: A read error may explain this, as a much larger clone is one base away. The genes are TRBV7-2 and TRBJ1-3, with 7 bases matching TRBD1. This CDR3 has 17 amino acids. Germline CDR1 and CDR2: SGHTA and FQGNSA. This CDR3 reads CDSSLIPGQRYGNTIYF. The DNA of the CDR3 is TGTGACAGCAGCTTGATACCGGGACAGAGATATGGAAACACCATATATTTT.

The V call is TRBV20-1, the J call TRBJ2-3, with D perhaps TRBD1 (6 bases). V lost 2 bases to trimming and J lost 0 bases, with 12 bases between them. The CDR3 contains 15 residues. The germline V gene has CDR1 DFQATT and CDR2 SNEGSKA (reference sequence). The CDR3 DNA reads TGCAGTGCTAGAAGGGGGACCGCTAGCACAGATACGCAGTATTTT. It yields the protein CSARRGTASTDTQYF.

The gene calls are TRBV5-4 and TRBJ1-2; D is possibly TRBD1 (5 bases). Trimming left V 2 bases short and J 10 bases short, with 15 bases between. The CDR3 covers 13 residues. CDR1 and CDR2 from the germline V gene are SGHNT and YYREEE (reference sequence). This CDR3 reads CASSFPGEGFYTF. In nucleotides, the CDR3 is TGTGCCAGCAGCTTTCCCGGTGAGGGGTTCTACACCTTC.

At least ten counts were recorded for this clonotype. The CDR3 loop is CASSWSPNLNYGYTF. CDR3 DNA sequence: TGTGCCAGCAGCTGGTCACCAAATCTGAACTATGGCTACACCTTC. The chain has TRBV7-2 and TRBJ1-2; D gene unclear. Germline loops: CDR1 SGHTA, CDR2 FQGNSA. Trimming took 4 bases from V and 2 from J, leaving 14 bases between them. The CDR3 length is 15 residues.